The source of this T cell receptor (beta chain) is a study of shared clonotypes between healthy human individuals. Study observations and caveats: The authors expected sequencing depth to affect clonotype sharing among donors.

Naive CD8 populations comprised CD45RO-negative cells positively selected for CCR7, excluding terminally differentiated effector memory CD45RA+ cells. Looked up from germline, CDR1 is MDHEN and CDR2 is SYDVKM. V was cut by 4 bases and J by 3 bases, with 16 bases left in between. The CDR3 spans 16 residues. Sequencing was performed with immunoSEQ multiplex PCR; in TCRdb, only in-frame clones are kept and a portion is missing. Here the sample spans some 580,000 clones, roughly 98% being singletons. On this clone itself: Its target is unknown.

The specimen was naive CD8+ T cells sorted from blood. This chain connects TRBV28 to TRBJ2-1; TRBD2 is a possible D gene (5 bases). The receptor's source is a man aged 30 to 39 in good health. The CDR3 reads CASSSLDSTHYNEQFF. The CDR3 nucleotides read TGTGCCAGCAGTTCCCTGGACTCCACCCACTACAATGAGCAGTTCTTC.